This T cell receptor (beta chain) was retrieved from a study of monozygotic twins with inflammatory bowel disease. Each TCR library used 3500 ng of total RNA. TCRdb processed the 5' RACE reads again and assigns one entry to each CDR3 protein, with no DNA. The table for this sample gives some 440,000 distinct CDR3 sequences. Per germline, CDR1 ENHRY and CDR2 SYGVKD. The length of the CDR3 is 12 residues. The chain has TRBV10-3 and TRBJ2-7; TCRdb's D call of TRBD1 is untestable without DNA. Sample: blood. The receptor was derived from a human donor with ulcerative colitis or Crohn's disease, or a healthy co-twin of an affected twin (not recorded which). CDR3: CATKTGSREQYF.